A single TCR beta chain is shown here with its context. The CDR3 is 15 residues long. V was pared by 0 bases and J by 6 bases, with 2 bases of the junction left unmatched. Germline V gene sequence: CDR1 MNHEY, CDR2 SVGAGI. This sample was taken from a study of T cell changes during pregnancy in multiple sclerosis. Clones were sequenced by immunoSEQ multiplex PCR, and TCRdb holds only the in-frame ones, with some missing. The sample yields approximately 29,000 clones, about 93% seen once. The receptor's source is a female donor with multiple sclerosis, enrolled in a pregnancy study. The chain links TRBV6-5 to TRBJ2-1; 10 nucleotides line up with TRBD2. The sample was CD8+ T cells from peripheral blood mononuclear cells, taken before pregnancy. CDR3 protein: CASSYSLAGVNEQFF. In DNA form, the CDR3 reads TGTGCCAGCAGTTACTCCCTAGCGGGAGTCAATGAGCAGTTCTTC.